This entry describes one T cell receptor (beta chain). Here immunoSEQ multiplex PCR was the method, and the copy in TCRdb shows in-frame clones only, minus some. This table has 150,000 to 200,000 clones, around nine tenths appearing once. This specimen comes from a study of blood T cell repertoires in COVID-19. Study-wide background: Sites in the United States, Italy and Spain provided acute and convalescent COVID-19 samples.

This CDR3 contains 14 residues. V shed 9 bases, J shed 5 bases, and the junction held 7 bases outside the gene matches. Germline-derived CDR1 and CDR2 are KGHDR and SFDVKD. V gene TRBV24-1 combines with J gene TRBJ2-1; TRBD2 agrees at 9 bases. Sequenced material: peripheral blood. The sequence came from a man younger than 30 with active or convalescent COVID-19. The DNA of the CDR3 is TGTGCCACCGCGACCTTAGCGGGGGACAATGAGCAGTTCTTC. It encodes CATATLAGDNEQFF.